The rows below give T cell receptor beta chains drawn from one sample of a study of T cell clonotyping in hematopoietic cell transplantation. Sequenced by immunoSEQ multiplex PCR; TCRdb stores in-frame clones only, minus some. The table records fewer than 6,000 clones, approximately 77% of them present only once. This sample comprised PBMCs, obtained 100 days after allogeneic stem cell transplant. The source of these receptors is a female patient aged 50 to 60 who had an allogeneic stem cell transplant, so the T cells may come from the graft donor. Some clones in this sample may be carry-over from other donors' samples. CDR3s include the opening cysteine and the closing phenylalanine or tryptophan. Fields, in order: D gene, clone size, V gene, J gene, CDR3 protein, CDR3 DNA. A D gene is named only where the DNA matches it firmly. Size is omitted from some rows. Given values are once, few, many or a class for expanded clones.

D gene: .; clone size: medium-sized; V gene: TRBV15; J gene: TRBJ1-5; CDR3 protein: CATSKSVGSAQHF; CDR3 DNA: TGTGCCACCAGCAAATCTGTAGGATCGGCCCAGCATTTT
D gene: .; clone size: .; V gene: TRBV5-1; J gene: TRBJ1-3; CDR3 protein: CASRLTGSGNTIYF; CDR3 DNA: TGCGCCAGCAGACTTACAGGGTCTGGAAACACCATATATTTT
D gene: TRBD1; clone size: .; V gene: TRBV11-3; J gene: TRBJ1-1; CDR3 protein: CASSLDGPGGTEAFF; CDR3 DNA: TGTGCCAGCAGCTTAGATGGACCAGGGGGGACTGAAGCTTTCTTT
D gene: .; clone size: .; V gene: TRBV19; J gene: TRBJ1-2; CDR3 protein: CASSISSGGGYTF; CDR3 DNA: TGTGCCAGTAGTATTAGTTCGGGCGGTGGCTACACCTTC
D gene: .; clone size: once; V gene: TRBV9; J gene: TRBJ1-1; CDR3 protein: CASSPSNGDGNTEAFF; CDR3 DNA: TGTGCCAGCAGCCCATCAAATGGGGACGGCAACACTGAAGCTTTCTTT
D gene: .; clone size: .; V gene: TRBV30; J gene: TRBJ1-2; CDR3 protein: CAWSTGARGGYTF; CDR3 DNA: TGTGCCTGGAGTACGGGGGCGCGAGGAGGCTACACCTTC
D gene: .; clone size: .; V gene: TRBV6-5; J gene: TRBJ2-1; CDR3 protein: CASSPQTESEQFF; CDR3 DNA: TGTGCCAGCAGTCCCCAGACAGAGAGTGAGCAGTTCTTC
D gene: .; clone size: .; V gene: TRBV10-3; J gene: TRBJ2-3; CDR3 protein: CAISEYPDTQYF; CDR3 DNA: TGTGCCATCAGTGAGTACCCAGATACGCAGTATTTT
D gene: .; clone size: .; V gene: TRBV10-2; J gene: TRBJ2-7; CDR3 protein: CASSEGFTYEQYF; CDR3 DNA: TGCGCCAGCAGTGAAGGGTTCACCTACGAGCAGTACTTC
D gene: .; clone size: .; V gene: TRBV6-5; J gene: TRBJ2-1; CDR3 protein: CASSYLNEQFF; CDR3 DNA: TGTGCCAGCAGTTACTTAAATGAGCAGTTCTTC
D gene: .; clone size: .; V gene: TRBV6-6; J gene: TRBJ1-1; CDR3 protein: CASRETGTEAFF; CDR3 DNA: TGTGCCAGCAGGGAAACCGGGACAGAAGCTTTCTTT
D gene: TRBD1; clone size: .; V gene: TRBV7-2; J gene: TRBJ1-1; CDR3 protein: CASSPAGGQDTEAFF; CDR3 DNA: TGTGCCAGCAGCCCTGCAGGGGGTCAGGACACTGAAGCTTTCTTT
D gene: TRBD1; clone size: .; V gene: TRBV4-1; J gene: TRBJ2-7; CDR3 protein: CASSLLQGAGYEQYF; CDR3 DNA: TGCGCCAGCAGCCTACTACAGGGGGCAGGATACGAGCAGTACTTC
D gene: TRBD2; clone size: .; V gene: TRBV7-2; J gene: TRBJ2-7; CDR3 protein: CASSLGGTRPYEQYF; CDR3 DNA: TGTGCCAGCAGCTTAGGTGGGACTAGGCCTTACGAGCAGTACTTC
D gene: TRBD1; clone size: once; V gene: TRBV5-1; J gene: TRBJ1-2; CDR3 protein: CASSPRQGGDPDGYTF; CDR3 DNA: TGCGCCAGCAGCCCTCGACAGGGGGGAGATCCGGATGGCTACACCTTC
D gene: .; clone size: .; V gene: TRBV2; J gene: TRBJ2-5; CDR3 protein: CASSEGDKTQYF; CDR3 DNA: TGTGCCAGCAGTGAAGGTGATAAGACCCAGTACTTC
D gene: TRBD1; clone size: .; V gene: TRBV27; J gene: TRBJ1-5; CDR3 protein: CASSLGGVPGQFDQPQHF; CDR3 DNA: TGTGCCAGCAGTTTAGGAGGGGTCCCGGGACAGTTCGATCAGCCCCAGCATTTT